This T cell receptor (beta chain) was captured by sequencing in a study of cytomegalovirus exposure and HLA in healthy donors. Study-level points and caveats: Most sequenced TCRs were rare (though some public TCRs occurred in many donors). The tendency of first-cohort TCR clusters to co-occur in the roughly 110 validation repertoires was the finding of a later analysis. In vitro confirmation showed a few CMV-associated chains to be CMV antigen specific.

Clones were read by immunoSEQ multiplex PCR, and TCRdb kept only the in-frame ones, dropping some. The sample has under 250,000 clones, roughly 87% seen once. Regarding this clone: Its target is unknown.

V lost 6 bases and J 5 bases, leaving 12 bases between the germline ends. The germline V gene has CDR1 MGHRA and CDR2 YSYEKL. The CDR3 length is 13 residues. Sequencing input: PBMCs. The J gene is TRBJ2-3, the V gene TRBV4-1; no definite D call. The sequence was obtained from a man between 18 and 35 years old in good health and CMV-seropositive. The CDR3 DNA sequence: TGCGCCAGCAGACGTACCCCCGGAGATACGCAGTATTTT. Encoded protein: CASRRTPGDTQYF.